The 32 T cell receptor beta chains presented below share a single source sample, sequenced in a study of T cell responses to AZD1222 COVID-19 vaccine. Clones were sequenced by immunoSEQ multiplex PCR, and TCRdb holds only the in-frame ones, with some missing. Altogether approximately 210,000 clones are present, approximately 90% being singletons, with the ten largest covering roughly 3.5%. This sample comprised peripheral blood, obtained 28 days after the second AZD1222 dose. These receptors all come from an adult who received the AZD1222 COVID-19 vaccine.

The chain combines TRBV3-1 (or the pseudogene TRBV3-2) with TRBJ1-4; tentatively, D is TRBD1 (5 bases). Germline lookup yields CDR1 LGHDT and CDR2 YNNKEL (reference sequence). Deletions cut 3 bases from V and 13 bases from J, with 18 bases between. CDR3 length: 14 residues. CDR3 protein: CASSQESLGVGLFF. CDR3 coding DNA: TGTGCCAGCAGCCAGGAGAGCTTAGGGGTAGGACTGTTTTTT.

This CDR3 reads CASSGLAGRPLNEQFF. In DNA, the CDR3 is TGTGCCAGCAGTGGCCTAGCGGGACGCCCTTTGAATGAGCAGTTCTTC. The chain links TRBV6-4 to TRBJ2-1; 9 positions agree with TRBD2. Looked up from germline, CDR1 is MRHNA and CDR2 is SNTAGT. The CDR3 is 16 amino acids. V gave up 4 bases and J gave up 7 bases; unmatched junction bases: 11.

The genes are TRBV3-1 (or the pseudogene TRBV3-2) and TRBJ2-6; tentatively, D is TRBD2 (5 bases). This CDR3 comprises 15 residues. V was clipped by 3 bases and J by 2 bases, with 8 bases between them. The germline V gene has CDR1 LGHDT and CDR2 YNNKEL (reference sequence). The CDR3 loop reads CASSHSGTGANVLTF. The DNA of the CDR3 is TGTGCCAGCAGCCACAGCGGCACTGGGGCCAACGTCCTGACTTTC.

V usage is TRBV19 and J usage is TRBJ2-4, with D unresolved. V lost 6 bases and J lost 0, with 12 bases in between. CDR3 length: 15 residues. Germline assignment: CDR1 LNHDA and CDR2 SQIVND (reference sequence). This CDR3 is CASSRLMVAKNIQYF. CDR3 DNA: TGTGCCAGTAGCAGGCTGATGGTAGCCAAAAACATTCAGTACTTC.

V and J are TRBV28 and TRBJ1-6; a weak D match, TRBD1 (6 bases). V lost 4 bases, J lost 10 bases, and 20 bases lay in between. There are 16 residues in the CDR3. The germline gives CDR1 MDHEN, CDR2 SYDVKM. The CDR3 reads CASSSGLRGLGSPLHF. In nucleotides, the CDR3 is TGTGCCAGCAGTTCCGGACTCAGGGGATTGGGATCACCCCTCCACTTT.

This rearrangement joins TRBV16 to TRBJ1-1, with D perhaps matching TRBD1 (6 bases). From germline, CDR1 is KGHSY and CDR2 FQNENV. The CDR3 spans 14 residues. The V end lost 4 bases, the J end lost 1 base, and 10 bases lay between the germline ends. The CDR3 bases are TGTGCCAGCAGCCGGCCGGGACAGAACACTGAAGCTTTCTTT. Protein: CASSRPGQNTEAFF.

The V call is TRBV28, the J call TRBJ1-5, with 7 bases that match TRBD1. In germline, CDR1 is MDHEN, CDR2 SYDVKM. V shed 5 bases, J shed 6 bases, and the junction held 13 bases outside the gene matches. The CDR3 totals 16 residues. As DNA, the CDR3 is TGTGCCAGCAGTCCTTGGACAGGAGGAACGGGTCAGCCCCAGCATTTT. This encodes CASSPWTGGTGQPQHF.

CDR3 loop: CASSPGNRALEQYF. The CDR3 DNA sequence: TGCGCCAGCAGCCCGGGAAACAGGGCACTCGAGCAGTACTTC. The V and J genes are TRBV5-1 and TRBJ2-7; tentative D call: TRBD1 (6 bases). The CDR3 has 14 residues. Per germline, CDR1 SGHRS and CDR2 YFSETQ. V shed 4 bases and J shed 6 bases, with 17 bases lying between them.

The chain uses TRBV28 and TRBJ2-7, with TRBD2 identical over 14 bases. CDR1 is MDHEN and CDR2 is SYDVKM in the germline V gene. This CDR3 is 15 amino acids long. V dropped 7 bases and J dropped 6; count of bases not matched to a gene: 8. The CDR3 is CASNPGLAGVREQYF. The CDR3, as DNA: TGTGCCAGCAACCCGGGACTAGCGGGAGTCCGCGAGCAGTACTTC.

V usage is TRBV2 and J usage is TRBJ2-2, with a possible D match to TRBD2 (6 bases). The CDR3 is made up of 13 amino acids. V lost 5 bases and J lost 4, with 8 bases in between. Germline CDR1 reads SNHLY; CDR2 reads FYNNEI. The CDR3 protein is CASSRLVTGELFF. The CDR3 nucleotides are TGTGCCAGCAGTCGACTAGTCACCGGGGAGCTGTTTTTT.

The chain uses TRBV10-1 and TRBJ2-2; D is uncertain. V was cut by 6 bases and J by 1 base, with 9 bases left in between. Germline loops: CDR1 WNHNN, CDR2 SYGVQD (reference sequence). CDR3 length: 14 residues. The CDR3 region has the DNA TGCGCCAGCAGGGTAACACTGAACACCGGGGAGCTGTTTTTT. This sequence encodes CASRVTLNTGELFF.

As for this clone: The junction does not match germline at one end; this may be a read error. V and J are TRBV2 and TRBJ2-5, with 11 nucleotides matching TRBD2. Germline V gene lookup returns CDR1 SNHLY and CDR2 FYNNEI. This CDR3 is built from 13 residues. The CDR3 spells CASLPLRTSGLNF. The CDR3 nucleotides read TGTGCCAGCTTACCGCTACGGACTAGCGGGTTAAACTTC.

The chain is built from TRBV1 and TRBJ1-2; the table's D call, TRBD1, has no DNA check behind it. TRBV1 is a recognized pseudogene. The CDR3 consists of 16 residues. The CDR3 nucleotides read TGCACCAGCAGCTTTCTCACAGGGGCCCTTTCCTATGGCTACACCTTC. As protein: CTSSFLTGALSYGYTF.

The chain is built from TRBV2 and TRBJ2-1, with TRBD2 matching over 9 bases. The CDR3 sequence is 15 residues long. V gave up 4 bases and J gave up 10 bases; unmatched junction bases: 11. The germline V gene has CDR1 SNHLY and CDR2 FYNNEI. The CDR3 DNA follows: TGTGCCAGCAGTGCCAATAGCGGGAGTGCTGGAGAGCAGTTCTTC. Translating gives CASSANSGSAGEQFF.

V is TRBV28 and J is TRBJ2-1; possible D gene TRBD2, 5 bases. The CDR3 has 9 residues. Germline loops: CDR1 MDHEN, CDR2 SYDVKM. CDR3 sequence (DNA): TGTGCTGGGAGTAGTGAGCAGTTCTTC. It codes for CAGSSEQFF.

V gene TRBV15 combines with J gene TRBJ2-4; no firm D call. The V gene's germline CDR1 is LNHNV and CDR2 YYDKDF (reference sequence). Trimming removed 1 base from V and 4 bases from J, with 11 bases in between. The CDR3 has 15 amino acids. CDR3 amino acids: CATSRGGSAKNIQYF. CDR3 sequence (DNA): TGTGCCACCAGCAGAGGAGGTAGTGCAAAAAACATTCAGTACTTC.

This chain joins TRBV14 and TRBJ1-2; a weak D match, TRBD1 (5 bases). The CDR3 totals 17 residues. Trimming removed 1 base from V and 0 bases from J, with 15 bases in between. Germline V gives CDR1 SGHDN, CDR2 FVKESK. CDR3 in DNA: TGTGCCAGCAGCCAAGGGCCGACAGCTTATTCTAACTATGGCTACACCTTC. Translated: CASSQGPTAYSNYGYTF.

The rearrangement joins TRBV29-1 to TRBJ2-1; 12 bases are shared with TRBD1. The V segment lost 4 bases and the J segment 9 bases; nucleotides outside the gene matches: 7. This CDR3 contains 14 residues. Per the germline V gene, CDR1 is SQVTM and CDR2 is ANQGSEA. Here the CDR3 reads CSVAGTGGVSEQFF. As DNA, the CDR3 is TGCAGCGTTGCGGGGACAGGGGGCGTGTCTGAGCAGTTCTTC.

CDR3 nucleotide sequence: TGTGCCAGCAGCTTACCCGGAGGGGGATACAATGAGCAGTTCTTC. This encodes CASSLPGGGYNEQFF. The chain is built from TRBV11-2 and TRBJ2-1; D possibly uses TRBD1 or TRBD2 (6 bases each). CDR3 size: 15 residues. The V end was cut by 2 bases, the J end by 4 bases, with 12 bases between. Germline CDR1 and CDR2: SGHAT and FQNNGV.

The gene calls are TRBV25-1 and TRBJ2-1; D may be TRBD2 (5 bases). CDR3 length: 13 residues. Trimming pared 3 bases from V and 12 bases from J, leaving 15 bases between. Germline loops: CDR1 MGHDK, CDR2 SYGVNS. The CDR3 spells CASSDPTRFTQFF. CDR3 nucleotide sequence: TGTGCCAGCAGTGACCCAACTAGATTCACGCAGTTCTTC.

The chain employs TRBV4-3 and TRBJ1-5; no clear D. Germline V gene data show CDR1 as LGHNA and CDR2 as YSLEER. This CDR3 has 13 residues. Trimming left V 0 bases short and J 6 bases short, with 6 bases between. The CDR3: CASSQDPTQPQHF. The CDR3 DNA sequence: TGCGCCAGCAGCCAAGACCCTACTCAGCCCCAGCATTTT.

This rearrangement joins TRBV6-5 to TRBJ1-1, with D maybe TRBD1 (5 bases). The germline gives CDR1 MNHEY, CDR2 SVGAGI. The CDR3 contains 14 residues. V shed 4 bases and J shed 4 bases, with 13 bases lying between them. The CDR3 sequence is CASSLAGLVTEAFF. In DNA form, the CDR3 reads TGTGCCAGCAGTTTGGCGGGGCTGGTCACTGAAGCTTTCTTT.

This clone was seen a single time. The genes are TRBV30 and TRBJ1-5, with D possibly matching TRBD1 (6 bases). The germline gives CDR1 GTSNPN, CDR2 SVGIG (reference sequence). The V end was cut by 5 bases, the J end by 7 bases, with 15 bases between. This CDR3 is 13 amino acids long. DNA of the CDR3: TGTGCCTGGGGGCATTTTGGGGGCCAGCCCCAGCATTTT. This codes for CAWGHFGGQPQHF.

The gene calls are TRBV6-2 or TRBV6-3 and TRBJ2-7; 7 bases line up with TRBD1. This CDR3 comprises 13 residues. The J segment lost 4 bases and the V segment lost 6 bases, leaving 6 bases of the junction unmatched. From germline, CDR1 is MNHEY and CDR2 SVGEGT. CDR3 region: CASSIMTGYEQYF. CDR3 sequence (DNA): TGTGCCAGCAGCATAATGACAGGGTACGAGCAGTACTTC.

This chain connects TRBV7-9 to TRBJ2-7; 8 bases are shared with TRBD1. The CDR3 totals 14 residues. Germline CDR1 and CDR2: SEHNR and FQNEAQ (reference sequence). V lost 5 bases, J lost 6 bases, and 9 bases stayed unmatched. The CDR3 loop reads CASSLLTGAGEQYF. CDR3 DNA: TGTGCCAGCAGCCTACTGACAGGGGCAGGCGAGCAGTACTTC.

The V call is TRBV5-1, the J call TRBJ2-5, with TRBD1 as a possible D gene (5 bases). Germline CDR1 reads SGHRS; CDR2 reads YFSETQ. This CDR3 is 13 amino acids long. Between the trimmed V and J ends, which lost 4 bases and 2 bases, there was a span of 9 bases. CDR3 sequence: CASSQGMQETQYF. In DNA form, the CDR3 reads TGCGCCAGCAGCCAGGGTATGCAAGAGACCCAGTACTTC.

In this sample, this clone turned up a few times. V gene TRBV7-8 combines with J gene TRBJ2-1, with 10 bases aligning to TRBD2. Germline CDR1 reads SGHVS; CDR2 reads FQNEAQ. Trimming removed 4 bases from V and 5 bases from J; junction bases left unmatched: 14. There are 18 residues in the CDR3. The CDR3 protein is CASSSHPEGTSADNEQFF. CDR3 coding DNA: TGTGCCAGCAGCTCCCACCCCGAGGGGACTAGCGCAGACAATGAGCAGTTCTTC.

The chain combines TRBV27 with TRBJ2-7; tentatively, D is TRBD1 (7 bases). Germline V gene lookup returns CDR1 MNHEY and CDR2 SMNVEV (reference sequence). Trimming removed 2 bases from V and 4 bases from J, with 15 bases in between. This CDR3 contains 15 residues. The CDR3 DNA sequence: TGTGCCAGCAGTTTACGGCAGGGGGGTGTGTACGAGCAGTACTTC. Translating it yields CASSLRQGGVYEQYF.

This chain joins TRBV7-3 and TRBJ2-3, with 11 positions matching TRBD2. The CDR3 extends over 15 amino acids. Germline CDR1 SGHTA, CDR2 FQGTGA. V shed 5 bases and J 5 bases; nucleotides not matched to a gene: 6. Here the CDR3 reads CASSHLAGGGDTQYF. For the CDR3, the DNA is TGTGCCAGCAGCCATTTAGCGGGAGGGGGAGATACGCAGTATTTT.

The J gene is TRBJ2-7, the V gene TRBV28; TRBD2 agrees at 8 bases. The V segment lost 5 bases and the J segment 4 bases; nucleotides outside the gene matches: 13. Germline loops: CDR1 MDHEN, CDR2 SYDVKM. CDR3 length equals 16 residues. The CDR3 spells CASSPLGERERYEQYF. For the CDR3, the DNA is TGTGCCAGCAGTCCCCTAGGAGAGCGGGAGAGGTACGAGCAGTACTTC.

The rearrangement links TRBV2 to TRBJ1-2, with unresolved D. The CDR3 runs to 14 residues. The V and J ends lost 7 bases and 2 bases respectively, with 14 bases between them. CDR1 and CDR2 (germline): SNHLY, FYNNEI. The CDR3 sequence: CASTPEKTNYGYTF. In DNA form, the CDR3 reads TGTGCCAGCACCCCTGAGAAGACGAACTATGGCTACACCTTC.

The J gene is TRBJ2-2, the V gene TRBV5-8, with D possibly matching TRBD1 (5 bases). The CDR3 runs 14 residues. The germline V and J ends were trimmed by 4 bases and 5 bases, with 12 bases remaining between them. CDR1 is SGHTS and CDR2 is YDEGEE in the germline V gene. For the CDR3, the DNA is TGTGCCAGCAGCCCGGATAGGGGAACCGGGGAGCTGTTTTTT. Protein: CASSPDRGTGELFF.